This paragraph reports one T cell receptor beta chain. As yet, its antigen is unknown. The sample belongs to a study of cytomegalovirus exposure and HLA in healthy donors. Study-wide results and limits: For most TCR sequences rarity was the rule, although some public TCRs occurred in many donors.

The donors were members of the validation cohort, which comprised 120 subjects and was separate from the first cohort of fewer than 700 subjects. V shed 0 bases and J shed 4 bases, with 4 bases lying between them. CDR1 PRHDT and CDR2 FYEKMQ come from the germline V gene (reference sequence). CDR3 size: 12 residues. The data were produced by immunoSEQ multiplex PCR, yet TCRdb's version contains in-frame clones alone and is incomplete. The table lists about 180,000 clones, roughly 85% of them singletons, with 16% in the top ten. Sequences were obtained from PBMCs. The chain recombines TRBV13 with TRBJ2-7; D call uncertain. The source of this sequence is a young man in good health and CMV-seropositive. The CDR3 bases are TGTGCCAGCAGCTTAGGCTATTACGAGCAGTACTTC. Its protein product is CASSLGYYEQYF.